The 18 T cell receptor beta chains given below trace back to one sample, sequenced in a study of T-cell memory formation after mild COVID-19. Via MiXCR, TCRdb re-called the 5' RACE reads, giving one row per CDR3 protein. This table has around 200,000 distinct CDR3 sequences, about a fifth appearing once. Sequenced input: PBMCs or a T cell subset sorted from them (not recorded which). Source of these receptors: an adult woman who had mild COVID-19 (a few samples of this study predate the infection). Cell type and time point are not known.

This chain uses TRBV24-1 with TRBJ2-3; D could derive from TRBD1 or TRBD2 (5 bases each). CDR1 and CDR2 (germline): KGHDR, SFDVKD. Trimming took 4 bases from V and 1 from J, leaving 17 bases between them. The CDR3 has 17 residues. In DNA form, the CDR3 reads TGTGCCACCAGTGAACCAGTTGAGGGGTCCGGCACAGATACGCAGTATTTT. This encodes CATSEPVEGSGTDTQYF.

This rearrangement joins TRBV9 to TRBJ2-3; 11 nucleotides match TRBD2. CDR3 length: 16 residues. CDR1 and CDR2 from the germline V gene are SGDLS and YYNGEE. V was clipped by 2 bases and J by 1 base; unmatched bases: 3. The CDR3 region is CASSVLLAGGTDTQYF. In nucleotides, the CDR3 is TGTGCCAGCAGCGTCTTACTAGCGGGGGGCACAGATACGCAGTATTTT. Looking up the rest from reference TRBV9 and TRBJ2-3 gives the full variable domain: DSGVTQTPKHLITATGQRVTLRCSPRSGDLSVYWYQQSLDQGLQFLIQYYNGEERAKGNILERFSAQQFPDLHSELNLSSLELGDSALYFCASSVLLAGGTDTQYFGPGTRLTVL.

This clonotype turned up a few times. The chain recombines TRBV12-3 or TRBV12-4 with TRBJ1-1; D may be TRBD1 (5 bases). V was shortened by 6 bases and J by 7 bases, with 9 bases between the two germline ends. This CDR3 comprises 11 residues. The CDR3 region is CASSPGVEAFF. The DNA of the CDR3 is TGTGCCAGCAGCCCGGGGGTTGAAGCTTTCTTT.

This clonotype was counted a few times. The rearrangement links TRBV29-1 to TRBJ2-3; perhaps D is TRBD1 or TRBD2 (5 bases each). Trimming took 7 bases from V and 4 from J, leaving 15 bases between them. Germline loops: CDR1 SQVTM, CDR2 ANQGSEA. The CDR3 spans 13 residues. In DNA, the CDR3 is TGCAGCGCTGTTGAGCGAGGGGCAGATACGCAGTATTTT. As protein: CSAVERGADTQYF.

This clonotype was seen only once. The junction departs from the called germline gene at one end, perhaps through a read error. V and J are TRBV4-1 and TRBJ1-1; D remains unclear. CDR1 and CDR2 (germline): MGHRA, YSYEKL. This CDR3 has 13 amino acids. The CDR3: CASGQSRATEAFF. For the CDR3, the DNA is TGCGCCAGCGGCCAGTCCCGGGCCACTGAAGCTTTCTTT.

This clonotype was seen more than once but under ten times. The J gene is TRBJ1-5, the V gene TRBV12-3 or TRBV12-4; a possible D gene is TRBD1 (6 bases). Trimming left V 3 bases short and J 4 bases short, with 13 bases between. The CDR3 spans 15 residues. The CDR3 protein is CASSFSGQLNQPQHF. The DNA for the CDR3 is TGTGCCAGCAGTTTTAGTGGACAGTTAAATCAGCCCCAGCATTTT.

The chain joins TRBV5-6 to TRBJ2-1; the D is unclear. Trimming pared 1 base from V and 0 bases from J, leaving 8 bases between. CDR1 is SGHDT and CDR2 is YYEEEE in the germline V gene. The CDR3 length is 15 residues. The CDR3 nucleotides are TGTGCCAGCAGCTTGACGGGTCCCTCCTACAATGAGCAGTTCTTC. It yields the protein CASSLTGPSYNEQFF.

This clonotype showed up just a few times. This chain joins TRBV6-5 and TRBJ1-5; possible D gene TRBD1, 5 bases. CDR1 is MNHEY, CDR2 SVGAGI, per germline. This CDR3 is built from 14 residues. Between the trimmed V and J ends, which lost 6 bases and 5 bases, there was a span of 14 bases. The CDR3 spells CASSSGWGDQPQHF. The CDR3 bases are TGTGCCAGCAGCAGCGGGTGGGGGGATCAGCCCCAGCATTTT.

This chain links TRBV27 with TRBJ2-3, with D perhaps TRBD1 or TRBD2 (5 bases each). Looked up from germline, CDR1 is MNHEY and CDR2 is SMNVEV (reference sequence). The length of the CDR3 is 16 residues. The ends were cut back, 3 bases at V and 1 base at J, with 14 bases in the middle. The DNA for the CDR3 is TGTGCCAGCAGTTTCCTGGGGGAAGGAGGCACAGATACGCAGTATTTT. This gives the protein CASSFLGEGGTDTQYF.

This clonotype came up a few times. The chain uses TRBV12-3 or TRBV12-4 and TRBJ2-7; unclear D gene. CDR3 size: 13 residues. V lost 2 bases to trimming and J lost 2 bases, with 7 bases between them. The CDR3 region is CASSLTTPYEQYF. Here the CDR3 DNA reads TGTGCCAGCAGTTTAACTACACCCTACGAGCAGTACTTC.

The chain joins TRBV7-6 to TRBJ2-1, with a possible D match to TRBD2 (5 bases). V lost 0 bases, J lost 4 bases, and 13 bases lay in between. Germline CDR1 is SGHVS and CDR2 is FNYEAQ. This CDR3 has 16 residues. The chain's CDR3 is CASSLASVERYNEQFF. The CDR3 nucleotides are TGTGCCAGCAGCTTAGCTTCTGTTGAGCGGTACAATGAGCAGTTCTTC.

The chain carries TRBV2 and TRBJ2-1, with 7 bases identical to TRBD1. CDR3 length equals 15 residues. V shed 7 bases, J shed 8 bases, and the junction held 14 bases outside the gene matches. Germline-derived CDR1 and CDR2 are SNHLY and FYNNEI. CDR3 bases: TGTGCCAGCATGTTTTCGGGGACAGAGGAGGATGAGCAGTTCTTC. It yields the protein CASMFSGTEEDEQFF. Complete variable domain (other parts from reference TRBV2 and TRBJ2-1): EPEVTQTPSHQVTQMGQEVILRCVPISNHLYFYWYRQILGQKVEFLVSFYNNEISEKSEIFDDQFSVERPDGSNFTLKIRSTKLEDSAMYFCASMFSGTEEDEQFFGPGTRLTVL.

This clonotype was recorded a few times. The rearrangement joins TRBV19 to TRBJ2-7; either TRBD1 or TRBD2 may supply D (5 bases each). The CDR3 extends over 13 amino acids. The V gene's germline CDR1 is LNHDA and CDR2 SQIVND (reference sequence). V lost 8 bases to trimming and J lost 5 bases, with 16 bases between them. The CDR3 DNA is TGTGCCAGTTCCCTGAGGGGAGCGGACGAGCAGTACTTC. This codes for CASSLRGADEQYF. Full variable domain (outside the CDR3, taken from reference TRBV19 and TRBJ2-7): DGGITQSPKYLFRKEGQNVTLSCEQNLNHDAMYWYRQDPGQGLRLIYYSQIVNDFQKGDIAEGYSVSREKKESFPLTVTSAQKNPTAFYLCASSLRGADEQYFGPGTRLTVT.

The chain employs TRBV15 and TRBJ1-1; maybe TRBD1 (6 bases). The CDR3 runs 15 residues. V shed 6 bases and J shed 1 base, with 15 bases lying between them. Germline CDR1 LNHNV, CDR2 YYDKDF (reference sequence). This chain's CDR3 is CATSQGTGPNTEAFF. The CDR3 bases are TGTGCCACCAGTCAGGGCACAGGGCCGAACACTGAAGCTTTCTTT.

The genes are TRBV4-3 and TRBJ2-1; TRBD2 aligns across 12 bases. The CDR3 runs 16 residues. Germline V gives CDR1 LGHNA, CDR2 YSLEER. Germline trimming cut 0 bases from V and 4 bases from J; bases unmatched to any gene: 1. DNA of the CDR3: TGCGCCAGCAGCCAAGAAACTAGCGGGGGGTACAATGAGCAGTTCTTC. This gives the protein CASSQETSGGYNEQFF.

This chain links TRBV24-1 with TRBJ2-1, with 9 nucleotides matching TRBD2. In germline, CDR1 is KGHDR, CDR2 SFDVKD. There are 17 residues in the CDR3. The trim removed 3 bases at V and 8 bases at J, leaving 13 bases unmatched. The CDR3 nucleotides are TGTGCCACCAGTGATCTGAATAGCGGGAGAAGTCCTGATGAGCAGTTCTTC. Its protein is CATSDLNSGRSPDEQFF.

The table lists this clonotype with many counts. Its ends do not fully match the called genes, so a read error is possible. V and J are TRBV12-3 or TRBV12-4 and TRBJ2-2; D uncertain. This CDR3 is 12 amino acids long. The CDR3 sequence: CASSLVTGELFF. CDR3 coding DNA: TGCGCCAGCAGCTTGGTCACCGGGGAGCTGTTTTTT.

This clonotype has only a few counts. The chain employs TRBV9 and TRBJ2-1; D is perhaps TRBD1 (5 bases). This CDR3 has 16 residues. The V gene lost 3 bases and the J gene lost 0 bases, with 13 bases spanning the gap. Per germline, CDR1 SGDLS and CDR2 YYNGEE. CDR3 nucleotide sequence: TGTGCCAGCAGCGCCCTGGGGCTGAGCTCCTACAATGAGCAGTTCTTC. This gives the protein CASSALGLSSYNEQFF.